This TCR beta chain was sequenced in a study of T cells in Graves' hyperthyroidism and ophthalmopathy. Using RNA transcripts as the source, TCR beta CDR3 regions were amplified. First-round RT-PCR of the TCR CDR3 relied on the HTBI primer set. Each CDR3 protein gets one entry after TCRdb re-called the multiplex PCR reads with MiXCR. The sample yields 250,000 to 350,000 distinct CDR3 sequences, more than 15% seen once. Trimming took 6 bases from V and 0 from J; bases not matched to a gene: 7. Per germline, CDR1 MDHEN and CDR2 SYDVKM. The CDR3 is made up of 16 amino acids. Diagnosis relied on clinical symptoms, serum thyroxine and TRAb, thyroid ultrasound and orbital computed tomography. More than 8.5 ml of fresh peripheral blood supplied the PBMCs. In the case of this clonotype: A much bigger clone sits one base away, suggesting this may be a read error.

The receptor was isolated from a woman aged 55-75 years with Graves' ophthalmopathy. The J gene is TRBJ1-4, the V gene TRBV28; TRBD1 aligns across 7 bases. Sequences were obtained from blood. Here the CDR3 reads CASSSGTDATNEKLFF. In DNA, the CDR3 is TGTGCCAGCAGCTCCGGGACAGATGCAACTAATGAAAAACTGTTTTTT.